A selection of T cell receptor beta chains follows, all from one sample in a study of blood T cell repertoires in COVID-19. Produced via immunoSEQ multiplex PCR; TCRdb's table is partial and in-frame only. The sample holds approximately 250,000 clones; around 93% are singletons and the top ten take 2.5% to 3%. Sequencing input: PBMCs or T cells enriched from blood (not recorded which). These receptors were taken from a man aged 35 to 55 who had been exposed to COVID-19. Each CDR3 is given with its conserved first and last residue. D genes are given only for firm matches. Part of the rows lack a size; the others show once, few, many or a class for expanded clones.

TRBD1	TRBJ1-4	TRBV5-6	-	TGTGCCAGCAGCTTAGGGACAGGGGTTGAAAAACTGTTTTTT	CASSLGTGVEKLFF
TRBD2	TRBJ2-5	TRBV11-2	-	TGTGCCAGCAGCTATTCGCAAAACCGACTAGCGGGAGGTAGGGAGACCCAGTACTTC	CASSYSQNRLAGGRETQYF
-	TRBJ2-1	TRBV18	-	TGTGCCAGCTCATCATCACAGGATATCTCCTACAATGAGCAGTTCTTC	CASSSSQDISYNEQFF
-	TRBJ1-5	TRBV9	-	TGTGCCAGCAGCGTAGATCCAGATAGCAATCAGCCCCAGCATTTT	CASSVDPDSNQPQHF
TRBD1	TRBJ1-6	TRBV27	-	TGTGCCAGTGCTCCAACGGGACAGGGTCCTTTCCTGACTAATTCACCCCTCCACTTT	CASAPTGQGPFLTNSPLHF
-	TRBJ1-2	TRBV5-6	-	TGTGCCAGCTTCGACCCCGGGTCTATGGACTATGGCTACACCTTC	CASFDPGSMDYGYTF
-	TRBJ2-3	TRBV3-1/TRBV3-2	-	TGTGCCAGCAGCCTCGGTCAGGGGCGCACAGATACGCAGTATTTT	CASSLGQGRTDTQYF
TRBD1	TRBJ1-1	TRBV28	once	TGTGCCAGCACTGGACCGGGACAGGGATACACTGAAGCTTTCTTT	CASTGPGQGYTEAFF
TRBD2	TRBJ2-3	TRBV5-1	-	TGCGCCAGCAGCTTAGCGGGAGTGCAAGATACGCAGTATTTT	CASSLAGVQDTQYF
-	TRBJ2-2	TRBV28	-	TGTGCCAGCAGCGACCAGGGGGGAACCGGGGAGCTGTTTTTT	CASSDQGGTGELFF
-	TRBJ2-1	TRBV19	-	TGTGCCAGTACCCTAAACCTTGGCTCCTACAATGAGCAGTTCTTC	CASTLNLGSYNEQFF
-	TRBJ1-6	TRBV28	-	TGTGCCAGCAGTTTGCGGTCTACCACCCCTTTGGCCCTCCACTTT	CASSLRSTTPLALHF
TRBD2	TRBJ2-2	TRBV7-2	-	TGTGCCAGCAGCTTAAATACGGGAGGACCGACCGGGGAGCTGTTTTTT	CASSLNTGGPTGELFF
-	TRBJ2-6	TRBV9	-	TGTGCCAGCAGCGTACTCCGGGGGACCCTCTCTGGGGCCAACGTCCTGACTTTC	CASSVLRGTLSGANVLTF
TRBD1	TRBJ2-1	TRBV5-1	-	TGCGCCAGCAGCTTGAGTTCAGGGGGCCCCTACAATGAGCAGTTCTTC	CASSLSSGGPYNEQFF
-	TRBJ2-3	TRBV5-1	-	TGCGCCAGCAGCTTGGGCGGGGCAGATACGCAGTATTTT	CASSLGGADTQYF
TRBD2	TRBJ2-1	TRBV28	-	TGTGCCAGCACCATTAGCGGGAGGGCTAACAATGAGCAGTTCTTC	CASTISGRANNEQFF
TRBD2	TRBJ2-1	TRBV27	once	TGTGCCACTTCGGGACTAGCGGCATACAATGAGCAGTTCTTC	CATSGLAAYNEQFF
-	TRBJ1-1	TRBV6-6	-	TGTGCCACCCGAGACACATTTGAAGCTTTCTTT	CATRDTFEAFF
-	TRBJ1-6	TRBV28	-	TGTGCCAGCAGTTTCAGGCGGGAAAATTCACCCCTCCACTTT	CASSFRRENSPLHF
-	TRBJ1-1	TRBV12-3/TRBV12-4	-	TGTGCCAGCAGTCCAATCACTGAAGCTTTCTTT	CASSPITEAFF
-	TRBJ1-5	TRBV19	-	TGTGCCAGTAGTATAGTCCCCCGCGGCAATCAGCCCCAGCATTTT	CASSIVPRGNQPQHF
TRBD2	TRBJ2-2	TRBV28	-	TGTGCCAGCAGACCGTCTCTAGAGGCGGGAGTTAGCACCGGGGAGCTGTTTTTT	CASRPSLEAGVSTGELFF
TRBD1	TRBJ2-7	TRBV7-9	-	TGTGCCAGCAGCTTGGGACAGGGGAACTTCTACGAGCAGTACTTC	CASSLGQGNFYEQYF
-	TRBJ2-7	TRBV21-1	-	TGTGCCAGCAGCCCCCCAGGGTCTAGCGGGAGGTCAGACGAGCAGTACTTC	CASSPPGSSGRSDEQYF
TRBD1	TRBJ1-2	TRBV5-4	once	TGTGCCAGCAGCCGTGGGACAGGGGGCTTGGATGGTGATGGCTACACCTTC	CASSRGTGGLDGDGYTF
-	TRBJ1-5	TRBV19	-	TGTGCCAGTAGTACCCCCCTCGACACCAATCAGCCCCAGCATTTT	CASSTPLDTNQPQHF
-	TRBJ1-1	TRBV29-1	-	TGCAGCCCCCGACAGATGGGCACTGAAGCTTTCTTT	CSPRQMGTEAFF
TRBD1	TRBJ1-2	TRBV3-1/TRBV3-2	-	TGTGCCAGCAGCCAGGGACAGGGTAACTATGGCTACACCTTC	CASSQGQGNYGYTF
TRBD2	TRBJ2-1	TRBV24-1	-	TGTGCCACCAGTGACCCGACCCCCGGGGGGGATGAGCAGTTCTTC	CATSDPTPGGDEQFF
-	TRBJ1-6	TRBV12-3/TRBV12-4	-	TGTGCCAGCAGTCGGACACCGAATTCACCCCTCCACTTT	CASSRTPNSPLHF
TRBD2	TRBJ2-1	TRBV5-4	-	TGTGCCAGCAGCTTGGGGGGGAGGGATTACAATGAGCAGTTCTTC	CASSLGGRDYNEQFF
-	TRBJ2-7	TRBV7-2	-	TGTGCCAGCACCTCCGGTCGGGCGGACGGAAGGGGGGAGCAGTACTTC	CASTSGRADGRGEQYF
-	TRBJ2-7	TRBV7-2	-	TGTGCCAGCAGCTTAAACAGGGTTTCGAGGGAGCAGTACTTC	CASSLNRVSREQYF
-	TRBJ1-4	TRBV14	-	TGTGCCAGCAGCCAAGATCCCCAGGGTATTGGTGAAAAACTGTTTTTT	CASSQDPQGIGEKLFF
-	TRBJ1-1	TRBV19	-	TGTGCCAGTAGCGGGTCCACTGAAGCTTTCTTT	CASSGSTEAFF
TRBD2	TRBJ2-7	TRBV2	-	TGTGCCGGGCGGGGGGGCTCCTACGAGCAGTACTTC	CAGRGGSYEQYF
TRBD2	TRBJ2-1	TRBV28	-	TGTGCCAGCCAACCAAGCGGGAGGGTCCATGAGCAGTTCTTC	CASQPSGRVHEQFF
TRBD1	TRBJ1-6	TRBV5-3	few	TGTGCCAGAAGCCGTGCCGGGACAGGGGTTTGGGCCAATAATTCACCCCTCCACTTT	CARSRAGTGVWANNSPLHF
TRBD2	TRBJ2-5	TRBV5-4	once	TGTGCCAGCAGCCCGCCGGGACTAGCGGGAAGAGAGACCCAGTACTTC	CASSPPGLAGRETQYF
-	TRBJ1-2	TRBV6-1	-	TGTGCCAGCAGTGCAGGGGCAGGCGATACAAACTATGGCTACACCTTC	CASSAGAGDTNYGYTF
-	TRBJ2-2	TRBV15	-	TGTGCCACCAGTTACGGGACGAACACCGGGGAGCTGTTTTTT	CATSYGTNTGELFF
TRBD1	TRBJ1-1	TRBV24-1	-	TGTGCCACCTCAGATCAGGGGGTCACTGAAGCTTTCTTT	CATSDQGVTEAFF
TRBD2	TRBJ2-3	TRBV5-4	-	TGTGCCAGCAGCTTAGTGAGGGAGGGTGAAGATACGCAGTATTTT	CASSLVREGEDTQYF
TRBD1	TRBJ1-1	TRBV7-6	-	TGTGCCAGCAGCCTCACGGGACAGGCTGAAGCTTTCTTT	CASSLTGQAEAFF
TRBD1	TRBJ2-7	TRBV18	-	TGTGCCAGCTCACCGTCACTAGGACAGGGGGCGGGGGAGCAGTACTTC	CASSPSLGQGAGEQYF
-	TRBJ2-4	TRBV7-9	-	TGTGCCAGCAGCTTAAATAGCCACATTCAGTACTTC	CASSLNSHIQYF
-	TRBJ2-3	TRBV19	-	TGTGCCAGTTCCCTCAGGGAATGGACAGATACGCAGTATTTT	CASSLREWTDTQYF
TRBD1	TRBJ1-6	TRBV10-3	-	TGTGCCATCAGTGAGTCGATTGGTTCAGGGGGGAGGCTAGGCGGATCACCCCTCCACTTT	CAISESIGSGGRLGGSPLHF